This T cell receptor (beta chain) was retrieved from a study of CXCR3-negative and CXCR3-positive naive CD8 T cells. Germline-derived CDR1 and CDR2 are SGHRS and YFSETQ. This CDR3 spans 14 amino acids. UMI-labeled 5' RACE TRB cDNA libraries were prepared from the cells. TCRdb re-analyzed the 5' RACE reads; it lists each CDR3 protein once, without DNA. Its clone listing holds some 40,000 distinct CDR3 sequences. The TCR originated in a human donor in good health. Some clones in this sample may be carry-over from other donors' samples. This chain joins TRBV5-1 and TRBJ2-1. The specimen sequenced was memory CD8+ T cells from blood. CDR3: CASNPEWTGSEQFF.